This T cell receptor beta chain is drawn from a study of T cells in Graves' hyperthyroidism and ophthalmopathy. Template material for amplifying TCR beta CDR3 regions consisted of RNA transcripts. Primed by the HTBI set, a first-round RT-PCR was run on the TCR CDR3. TCRdb recomputed calls from the multiplex PCR reads with MiXCR, one row per CDR3 protein. Altogether some 620,000 distinct CDR3 sequences are present, 15% to 20% being singletons, with the ten largest covering over 3.5%. In this sample, this clonotype turned up a few times. Source material: blood. The sequence derives from a woman in her twenties or thirties with Graves' hyperthyroidism.

CDR3 in DNA: TGCGCCAGCAGCCTAGAAAACATCATCGGGTCGGGCGAGCAGTACTTC. Translated: CASSLENIIGSGEQYF. This chain links TRBV4-1 with TRBJ2-7, with unresolved D. Trimming took 4 bases from V and 6 from J, leaving 22 bases between them. Germline loops: CDR1 MGHRA, CDR2 YSYEKL. CDR3 length: 16 residues.